Listed here is a single T cell receptor (beta chain). The clone's antigen remains unknown. One base away there is no much larger clone; base qualities are not given. Preparation of the library involved the immunoSEQ multiplex PCR assay. A mixture of 60 forward primers for TCR Vbeta segments and 13 reverse primers for TCR Jbeta segments was used in the multiplex PCR. Amplification of the CDR3 region of rearranged TCR beta genes was performed with a multiplex PCR assay on genomic DNA. Amplified TCR beta libraries were sequenced as 87-base-pair reads on the Illumina HiSeq System. On the study's bioinformatics: A later analysis tallied 80 million to 95 million unique TCR beta chains across the 600 to 700 repertoires, and about 12 million of those chains were shared by two or more donors. Raw reads were error-corrected and collapsed into unique sequences by a nearest-neighbor algorithm in which closely related sequences were merged to remove PCR and sequencing errors. V, D and J gene segments were assigned by aligning CDR3 sequences to IMGT reference sequences. For a sequence to be retained, a match of at least six nucleotides to both a V gene segment and a J gene segment was required. Rearrangements were called productive when the CDR3 lacked stop codons and stayed in frame with V and J; all others were non-productive. Following IMGT convention, CDR3 was defined as the stretch from the second conserved V-encoded cysteine up to the conserved J-encoded phenylalanine. Sequences without an unambiguous match to a single V gene segment were excluded from the earlier analysis of 500 to 700 of the donors. In an earlier analysis of a few hundred of the donors, a V segment was called functional when productive rearrangements were above 56.7%, and segregating when the standard deviation between donors exceeded 5%. A statistical classification framework was built to diagnose cytomegalovirus status from the catalog of TCR beta chain sequences. A later analysis assigned V and J genes by comparing TCR nucleotide sequences with IMGT/GENE-DB human TR gene sequences. In a later analysis, CDR3 sequences and most-parsimonious VDJ recombination scenarios were assigned using the TCRdist pipeline. A later analysis defined each TCR beta chain by its CDR3 amino acid sequence plus V-gene family, and excluded reads lacking a unique V-gene family. A later analysis removed roughly 590 highly shared, low-generation-probability nucleotide sequences to deal with suspected cross-contamination and a sequencing artifact. In a later analysis, a clonal expansion index for each public chain was calculated from normalized within-repertoire ranks of inferred template counts. A later analysis computed generation probabilities with a VDJ recombination model fitted to out-of-frame rearrangements, and checked the results against IGoR. In a later analysis, TCR-TCR, TCR-HLA and TCR-CMV co-occurrence was scored with hypergeometric tests, and a repertoire-size bias correction was applied to TCR pairs. False discovery rates were estimated in a later analysis by permuting HLA or CMV assignments 20 times. A later analysis grouped co-occurring TCRs with DBSCAN, adding TCRdist sequence similarity when clustering within HLA-allele-positive subsets. Repertoires with fewer than 30,000 or more than 120,000 public chains were left out of co-occurrence clustering, as were roughly five repertoires with anomalous nucleotide sharing. The clones in this table, taken by TCRdb from immuneACCESS, are in-frame only. Not every clone is retained; where verified, under half of the shortfall comes from an unresolved V gene, and the cause of the rest is unknown. V and J calls and clone size are those listed in that table; D and trimming were worked out from the DNA. The sample table lists some 140,000 clones, about four fifths of them with a count of one. The ten largest clones capture approximately 4.3% of the sample.

From the germline V gene, CDR1 is SGHTA and CDR2 is FQGNSA. V loses 1 base at its end and J loses 8 bases; junction bases beyond the gene matches: 9. Measured from the cysteine to the phenylalanine, the CDR3 is 15 residues long. Left in the record is the CDR3 DNA by itself, 45 bases read in frame from the first base. The data were obtained in a study of cytomegalovirus exposure and HLA in healthy donors (dated by TCRdb to about 2017). Regarding the research as a whole: In an earlier analysis of some 550 of the donors, around 300 Gb of sequence data and some 120 million unique TCR beta sequences from roughly 190 million T cells were reported. About 320 gigabases of sequencing data and tens of millions of unique TCR sequences were included in an early release covering 550 to 800 HLA-typed donors. The genetic ancestry cluster associated with self-reported Caucasian donors included roughly four fifths of the roughly 400 genotyped donors. The study aimed to test whether cataloging public T cell receptors could reveal signatures of past pathogen exposure. The study used immunosequencing to profile the T cell repertoires of approximately 630 subjects and linked those repertoires to cytomegalovirus serostatus. Besides the first cohort of some 670 subjects, a separate validation cohort made up of 120 or so different subjects was used. The study combined high-throughput TCR immunosequencing, statistical association of individual TCRs with disease status, and machine learning to predict cytomegalovirus infection status. In a later analysis, previously published TCR beta repertoires from 666 donors were re-analyzed and high-resolution HLA genotyping was added so that TCR occurrence patterns could be studied. The later analysis used no new phenotypic data to find candidate immune exposures, relying instead on TCR beta sequences and their occurrence across donors. An earlier analysis of 450 to 750 of the donors used high-throughput TCR beta sequencing to judge whether each TCR beta V gene segment behaved as functional or pseudogenic. Donor age, sex, ethnicity and CMV serostatus were collected together with the repertoire data. Genome-wide SNP genotypes for about three fifths of the roughly 670 donors were used in a later genetic analysis, which treated that subset as a discovery cohort. All discovery cohort repertoires had been generated using a single sequencing platform. HLA typing included class I and class II loci at four-digit resolution. Typing coverage differed by locus: A, B, C, DRB1 and DQB1 were typed in about 629-640 donors, DQA1 in approximately 520, DPA1 in approximately 600, and DPB1 in around 490. Four to six DR-DQ haplotypes were handled as single units for association and clustering because linkage in the cohort was strong. Among 398 genotyped donors of the cohort, an average of roughly 230,000 unique TCR beta nucleotide sequences was sequenced per donor, of which approximately 19% were non-productive.

On the study overall, not on this receptor specifically: A later analysis found that HLA-associated TCR beta chains were more clonally expanded and had lower generation probabilities than equally common non-associated chains. A total of roughly 160 TCR beta chains were listed by the study as associated with cytomegalovirus. According to a later analysis, TCR association rates differed among HLA loci, with DRB1 alleles showing the most associated TCRs and HLA-C alleles showing the fewest. Linkage disequilibrium might explain the correlated functional status among segregating V segments, but an unknown experimental factor could not be excluded. At a false discovery rate of 0.05, a later analysis linked some 18,000 TCR beta sequences to specific HLA alleles. In a later genetic analysis, fewer N-insertions in productive TCRs were reported among donors in an Asian-associated ancestry cluster than the roughly 700-donor mean. According to the authors, the approach could potentially be generalized to other disease states and immunological phenotypes. In an earlier analysis of some 640 of the donors, most TCR beta V segments were observed in productive rearrangements about 90% or about 30% of the time, broadly matching IMGT annotations. A cluster of highly shared sequence variants was judged likely to be a technical artifact of the sequencing pipeline. Some IMGT-functional V segments, including TRBV6-2 and TRBV6-3, could not be told apart with the 87-base-pair reads, so those segments were excluded. Roughly uniform sequencing depth across donors was assumed in presence/absence analyses, although this assumption may not hold. Because HLA typing was unavailable for some donors at each locus, only the typed subset was used in association tests. A further reported finding was that TCR beta sequences accurately predicted the HLA-A and HLA-B alleles for most subjects in the first cohort. In this cohort, only TCR beta chains were sequenced, and detectable features were limited by the absence of alpha or paired-chain data. A later genetic analysis associated a missense DCLRE1C variant with V-gene and J-gene trimming of TCR beta chains, and an independent cohort replicated the association. While some public TCRs were present in many individuals, most TCR sequences turned up only very rarely across donors. Three of the identified cytomegalovirus-associated TCR beta chains were confirmed in vitro to be specific for cytomegalovirus antigens. Strong co-occurrence of HLA alleles, especially DR and DQ, made assigning TCR associations to individual alleles difficult. The only immune exposure information available for the cohort was CMV serostatus. According to a later analysis, parvovirus B19, influenza, CMV and Epstein-Barr virus appeared linked to several top co-occurrence clusters. Because counts were too low, around 17 rarely observed V segments, including chromosome 9 orphons, were left out of the earlier analysis of a few hundred of the donors. In both the original and validation cohorts, the classifier was reported to diagnose cytomegalovirus status with high specificity and sensitivity. Most CMV-associated TCR beta chains appeared to be HLA-restricted in a later analysis, and the HLA associations seemed to be driven largely by CMV exposure.

The cohort consisted of some 670 healthy bone marrow donors. At the time of sampling, all cohort members were nominally healthy, though unrecorded immune exposures were likely present. Of the 700 or so cohort members, more than 250 had a positive CMV serostatus and about 360 had a negative one, while no CMV serostatus was recorded for the donor. A peripheral blood sample was provided by each donor, and peripheral blood mononuclear cells were used for TCR beta sequencing. The Qiagen DNeasy Blood Extraction Kit was used to extract genomic DNA from the blood cell samples. Sequencing was carried out using PBMCs. Here the chain combines TRBV7-2 and TRBJ2-3; TRBD2 aligns with 7 central bases. This clonotype was sampled from a man aged 25 to 40 in good health. The sequenced DNA is TGTGCCAGCAGCTTAGGGGGAGGGAGGAGCGGTACGCAGTATTTT. It encodes CASSLGGGRSGTQYF.